The 23 T cell receptor beta chains in this list originate from one sample, sequenced in a study of blood T cell repertoires in COVID-19. Measured with immunoSEQ multiplex PCR; TCRdb has only the in-frame clones, and not every one. This sample has 90,000 or so clones, with less than 85% found just once. The sequenced sample was peripheral blood. Receptors originate from a human donor in a cohort sampled during active COVID-19.

The V call is TRBV18, the J call TRBJ1-4; weak D call: TRBD1 (5 bases). This CDR3 is 14 amino acids long. Germline CDR1 KGHSH, CDR2 LQKENI. Trimming removed 5 bases from V and 8 bases from J, with 15 bases in between. The chain's CDR3 is CASSATVGGEKLFF. The CDR3 region has the DNA TGTGCCAGCTCAGCGACAGTGGGTGGGGAAAAACTGTTTTTT.

The chain has TRBV6-5 and TRBJ1-4, with TRBD1 matching 9 bases. Looked up from germline, CDR1 is MNHEY and CDR2 is SVGAGI. CDR3 size: 16 residues. With V trimmed by 0 bases and J by 4 bases, 3 bases remained unmatched. CDR3 loop: CASSYSGQGLNEKLFF. The CDR3 nucleotides are TGTGCCAGCAGTTACTCGGGACAGGGCCTTAATGAAAAACTGTTTTTT.

This clone was counted at least ten times. This chain links TRBV6-5 with TRBJ1-1, with D hard to call. The V end lost 7 bases, the J end lost 1 base, and 10 bases lay between the germline ends. The CDR3 length is 13 residues. Per the germline V gene, CDR1 is MNHEY and CDR2 is SVGAGI. The CDR3 nucleotides read TGTGCCAGCATACTGGTTCCGAACACTGAAGCTTTCTTT. Its translation is CASILVPNTEAFF.

The V call is TRBV19, the J call TRBJ1-1; the D is unclear. This CDR3 has 16 residues. CDR1 LNHDA and CDR2 SQIVND come from the germline V gene (reference sequence). The V and J ends lost 0 bases and 0 bases respectively, with 11 bases between them. CDR3 DNA: TGTGCCAGTAGTATAGATCCTCGTCAGATGAACACTGAAGCTTTCTTT. This sequence encodes CASSIDPRQMNTEAFF.

V and J are TRBV27 and TRBJ2-5; TRBD2 agrees at 9 bases. The CDR3 is 17 amino acids. CDR1 is MNHEY, CDR2 SMNVEV, per germline (reference sequence). With 2 bases clipped from V and 4 bases from J, the junction kept 11 bases outside the gene matches. The CDR3 region is CASSLRVAGVGGETQYF. As DNA, the CDR3 is TGTGCCAGCAGTTTAAGAGTAGCGGGAGTTGGTGGAGAGACCCAGTACTTC.

This clone was counted a few times. The chain employs TRBV5-6 and TRBJ2-1; 12 bases fit TRBD2. Trimming took 4 bases from V and 12 from J; bases not matched to a gene: 20. Germline CDR1 reads SGHDT; CDR2 reads YYEEEE. The CDR3 extends over 18 amino acids. CDR3 bases: TGTGCCAGCAGCCTCCCCGTAGCTAGCGGGAGGGGCTACAATCCGCAGTTCTTC. Encoded protein: CASSLPVASGRGYNPQFF.

The V and J genes are TRBV5-1 and TRBJ2-5; TRBD2 matches at 8 bases. V trimming: 4 bases; J trimming: 5 bases; junction bases outside the gene matches: 7. Germline CDR1 and CDR2: SGHRS and YFSETQ. The CDR3 extends over 14 amino acids. The CDR3 DNA reads as TGCGCCAGCAGCCCAAGCGGGAGTATTGAGACCCAGTACTTC. As protein: CASSPSGSIETQYF.

J is TRBJ2-5 and V is TRBV7-3; 8 positions match TRBD2. CDR1 SGHTA and CDR2 FQGTGA come from the germline V gene. CDR3 length equals 14 residues. With 5 bases clipped from V and 9 bases from J, the junction kept 11 bases outside the gene matches. CDR3 residues: CASSVLAASGAQYF. CDR3 sequence (DNA): TGTGCCAGCAGCGTACTAGCGGCTAGTGGAGCCCAGTACTTC.

The chain recombines TRBV20-1 with TRBJ1-6, with TRBD1 identical over 7 bases. The CDR3 totals 16 residues. CDR1 is DFQATT, CDR2 SNEGSKA, per germline (reference sequence). After removal of 3 bases from V and 0 bases from J, the junction contained 5 bases not matched to a gene. CDR3 DNA sequence: TGCAGTGCTAGTGAGGGGGCGGGCTCCTATAATTCACCCCTCCACTTT. Amino acid sequence: CSASEGAGSYNSPLHF.

V is TRBV27 and J is TRBJ2-5; a possible D gene is TRBD2 (6 bases). This CDR3 has 13 amino acids. V lost 7 bases, J lost 5 bases, and 14 bases lay in between. From germline, CDR1 is MNHEY and CDR2 SMNVEV (reference sequence). The CDR3 sequence is CASIGGLGETQYF. In DNA form, the CDR3 reads TGTGCCAGCATCGGGGGACTTGGTGAGACCCAGTACTTC.

The chain is built from TRBV9 and TRBJ2-1, with 7 bases identical to TRBD1. The germline V gene encodes CDR1 SGDLS and CDR2 YYNGEE. The CDR3 has 15 residues. Trimming took 0 bases from V and 7 from J; bases not matched to a gene: 7. CDR3 coding DNA: TGTGCCAGCAGCGTAGAGGGGGCAGTGGGTAATGAGCAGTTCTTC. This codes for CASSVEGAVGNEQFF. The full variable domain, in which reference TRBV9 and TRBJ2-1 provide the parts outside the CDR3, is DSGVTQTPKHLITATGQRVTLRCSPRSGDLSVYWYQQSLDQGLQFLIQYYNGEERAKGNILERFSAQQFPDLHSELNLSSLELGDSALYFCASSVEGAVGNEQFFGPGTRLTVL.

This clone was seen only a few times. J is TRBJ2-5 and V is TRBV5-1; no clear D. The CDR3 consists of 12 residues. Germline V gene lookup returns CDR1 SGHRS and CDR2 YFSETQ. Between the trimmed V and J ends, which lost 7 bases and 5 bases, there was a span of 12 bases. The CDR3 here is CASFSPSETQYF. The CDR3, as DNA: TGCGCCAGCTTTAGTCCGTCTGAGACCCAGTACTTC.

J is TRBJ2-3 and V is TRBV5-6; 14 bases match TRBD2. This CDR3 has 17 amino acids. The V segment lost 3 bases and the J segment 4 bases; nucleotides outside the gene matches: 7. From germline, CDR1 is SGHDT and CDR2 YYEEEE. CDR3 sequence: CASSSQTSGGVSDTQYF. The CDR3 nucleotides read TGTGCCAGCAGCTCCCAGACTAGCGGGGGGGTGTCAGATACGCAGTATTTT.

V usage is TRBV19 and J usage is TRBJ2-1; 8 nucleotides agree with TRBD2. Germline V gene lookup returns CDR1 LNHDA and CDR2 SQIVND (reference sequence). Losses at the gene ends were 10 bases for V and 6 bases for J; bases not matched to a gene: 8. CDR3 size: 13 residues. The CDR3 here is CANQREISNEQFF. The CDR3 DNA reads TGTGCCAATCAGCGGGAGATTAGCAATGAGCAGTTCTTC.

The rearrangement joins TRBV6-2 or TRBV6-3 to TRBJ2-7; 10 nucleotides line up with TRBD2. The V gene end was trimmed by 7 bases and the J gene end by 0 bases; junction bases not matched to a gene: 6. This CDR3 has 15 residues. CDR1 and CDR2 from the germline V gene are MNHEY and SVGEGT. The CDR3 DNA is TGTGCCAGCATTTATCGGACTAGCGGCTCCTACGAGCAGTACTTC. This codes for CASIYRTSGSYEQYF.

V usage is TRBV6-2 or TRBV6-3 and J usage is TRBJ2-1; D gene unclear. V lost 2 bases and J lost 4, with 24 bases in between. The CDR3 spans 19 residues. Germline assignment: CDR1 MNHEY and CDR2 SVGEGT. The DNA of the CDR3 is TGTGCCAGCAGTTACGAGTGGTCTAGAAACCTACCTTCTTACAATGAGCAGTTCTTC. Translating gives CASSYEWSRNLPSYNEQFF.

The chain carries TRBV30 and TRBJ2-2; TRBD1 matches at 10 bases. The V and J ends lost 8 bases and 6 bases, in that order; junction bases with no gene match: 12. Germline V gives CDR1 GTSNPN, CDR2 SVGIG (reference sequence). The CDR3 covers 15 residues. The CDR3, as DNA: TGTGCCGACTTCCCGGGACAGGGGTTCCCCGGGGAGCTGTTTTTT. Translating gives CADFPGQGFPGELFF. Filled out from reference TRBV30 and TRBJ2-2, the complete variable domain reads SQTIHQWPATLVQPVGSPLSLECTVEGTSNPNLYWYRQAAGRGLQLLFYSVGIGQISSEVPQNLSASRPQDRQFILSSKKLLLSDSGFYLCADFPGQGFPGELFFGEGSRLTVL.

This chain joins TRBV19 and TRBJ2-1; D is uncertain. The ends were cut back, 3 bases at V and 6 bases at J, with 6 bases in the middle. The CDR3 contains 12 residues. Germline V CDR1 and CDR2: LNHDA, SQIVND (reference sequence). CDR3: CASSIGFNEQFF. The CDR3 DNA reads TGTGCCAGTAGTATTGGCTTCAATGAGCAGTTCTTC.

The rearrangement joins TRBV25-1 to TRBJ2-3, with TRBD2 identical over 10 bases. From germline, CDR1 is MGHDK and CDR2 SYGVNS. Trimming cost V 8 bases and J 2 bases; bases outside gene matches: 7. This CDR3 has 15 residues. The CDR3 coding sequence is TGTGCCAGCTCCGGACTAGCGGAACTCACAGATACGCAGTATTTT. Residues: CASSGLAELTDTQYF.

The chain links TRBV7-2 to TRBJ1-5, with a tentative D call TRBD1 (5 bases). Between the trimmed V and J ends, which lost 1 base and 4 bases, there was a span of 5 bases. The germline V gene has CDR1 SGHTA and CDR2 FQGNSA. The CDR3 runs 13 residues. In DNA, the CDR3 is TGTGCCAGCAGCTTAGGACAGAATCAGCCCCAGCATTTT. It translates to CASSLGQNQPQHF.

The genes are TRBV2 and TRBJ1-5; the D is unclear. The CDR3 totals 15 residues. Trimming removed 0 bases at V and 4 bases at J, with 10 bases between. CDR1 and CDR2 (germline): SNHLY, FYNNEI. The CDR3 DNA reads as TGTGCCAGCAGTGAAGCGCTGCTCGGGAATCAGCCCCAGCATTTT. Translated: CASSEALLGNQPQHF.

This clone was seen a few times. The J gene is TRBJ2-2, the V gene TRBV7-3; the D gene is possibly TRBD2 (6 bases). Germline V gene data show CDR1 as SGHTA and CDR2 as FQGTGA. Trimming took off 5 bases at V and 2 bases at J, with 15 bases between the two ends. CDR3 length: 16 amino acids. The CDR3 nucleotides are TGTGCCAGCAGCCGACAAGGCGGGGACAACACCGGGGAGCTGTTTTTT. This sequence encodes CASSRQGGDNTGELFF.

This clone was seen once. The chain has TRBV7-2 and TRBJ2-1; 10 nucleotides line up with TRBD1. Per the germline V gene, CDR1 is SGHTA and CDR2 is FQGNSA. The V and J ends lost 4 bases and 4 bases, in that order; junction bases with no gene match: 4. This CDR3 region has 15 residues. The CDR3, as DNA: TGTGCCAGCAGCTGGGACAGGGGCGAGTACAATGAGCAGTTCTTC. It is translated as CASSWDRGEYNEQFF.